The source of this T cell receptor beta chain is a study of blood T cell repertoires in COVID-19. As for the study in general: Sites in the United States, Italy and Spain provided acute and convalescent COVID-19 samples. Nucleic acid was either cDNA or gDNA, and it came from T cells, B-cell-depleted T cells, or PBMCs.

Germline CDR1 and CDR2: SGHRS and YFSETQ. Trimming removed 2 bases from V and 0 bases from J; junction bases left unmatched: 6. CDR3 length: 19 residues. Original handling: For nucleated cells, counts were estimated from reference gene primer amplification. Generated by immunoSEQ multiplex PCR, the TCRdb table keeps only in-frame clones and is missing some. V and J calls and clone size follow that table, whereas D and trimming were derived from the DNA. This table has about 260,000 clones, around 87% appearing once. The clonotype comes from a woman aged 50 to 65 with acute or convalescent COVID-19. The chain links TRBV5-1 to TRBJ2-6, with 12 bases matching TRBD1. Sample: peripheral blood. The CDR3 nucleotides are TGCGCCAGCAGCTTCCCGGGACAGGGGGCTTTCTCTGGGGCCAACGTCCTGACTTTC. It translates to CASSFPGQGAFSGANVLTF.